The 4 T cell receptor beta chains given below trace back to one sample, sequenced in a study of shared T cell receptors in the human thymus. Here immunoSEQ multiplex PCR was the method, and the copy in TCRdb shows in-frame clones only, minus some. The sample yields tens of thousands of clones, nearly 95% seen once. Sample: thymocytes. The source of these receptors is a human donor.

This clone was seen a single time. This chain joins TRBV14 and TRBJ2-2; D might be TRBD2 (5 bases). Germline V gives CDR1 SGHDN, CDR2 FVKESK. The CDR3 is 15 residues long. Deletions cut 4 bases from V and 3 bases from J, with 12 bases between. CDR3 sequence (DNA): TGTGCCAGCAGCCGCGGGCAGGAACACACCGGGGAGCTGTTTTTT. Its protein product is CASSRGQEHTGELFF.

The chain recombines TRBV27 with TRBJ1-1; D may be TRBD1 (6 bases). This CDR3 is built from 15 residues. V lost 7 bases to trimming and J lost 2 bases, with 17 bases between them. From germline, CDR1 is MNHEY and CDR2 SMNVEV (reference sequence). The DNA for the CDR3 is TGTGCCAGCAACAAAGGGGGGGACCTAAACACTGAAGCTTTCTTT. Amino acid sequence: CASNKGGDLNTEAFF.

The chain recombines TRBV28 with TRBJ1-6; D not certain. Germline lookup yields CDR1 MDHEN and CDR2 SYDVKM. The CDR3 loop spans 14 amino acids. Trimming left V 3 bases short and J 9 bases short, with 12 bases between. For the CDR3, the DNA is TGTGCCAGCAGTTTCTTGGGATCTATTTCACCCCTCCACTTT. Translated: CASSFLGSISPLHF. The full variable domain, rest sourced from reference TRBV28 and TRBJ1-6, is DVKVTQSSRYLVKRTGEKVFLECVQDMDHENMFWYRQDPGLGLRLIYFSYDVKMKEKGDIPEGYSVSREKKERFSLILESASTNQTSMYLCASSFLGSISPLHFGNGTRLTVT.

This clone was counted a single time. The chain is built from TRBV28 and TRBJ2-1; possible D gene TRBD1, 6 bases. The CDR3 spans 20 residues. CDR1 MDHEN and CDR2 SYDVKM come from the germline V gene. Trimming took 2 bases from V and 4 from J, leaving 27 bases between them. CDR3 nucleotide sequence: TGTGCCAGCAGTTTAGATCTTCAAGGTTTCCGACAGGTCGTGTACAATGAGCAGTTCTTC. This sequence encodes CASSLDLQGFRQVVYNEQFF.